This T cell receptor (beta chain) came from a study of shared clonotypes between healthy human individuals. Between the trimmed V and J ends, which lost 4 bases and 4 bases, there was a span of 13 bases. This CDR3 has 14 residues. Germline V gene data show CDR1 as KGHSH and CDR2 as LQKENI. This clone was seen more than once but under ten times. The data were produced by immunoSEQ multiplex PCR, yet TCRdb's version contains in-frame clones alone and is incomplete. Of approximately 2,300,000 clones listed, 85% to 95% are singletons. V and J are TRBV18 and TRBJ1-2, with D maybe TRBD1 (6 bases). The sample taken for sequencing was naive CD4+ T cells from PBMCs. Subset here: CD45RA+ positively selected. This TCR derives from a man between 18 and 35 years old in good health. Some clones in this sample may be carry-over from other donors' samples. CDR3 sequence reads: CASSRDTPSYGYTF. The CDR3, as DNA: TGTGCCAGCTCACGGGACACCCCCTCCTATGGCTACACCTTC.